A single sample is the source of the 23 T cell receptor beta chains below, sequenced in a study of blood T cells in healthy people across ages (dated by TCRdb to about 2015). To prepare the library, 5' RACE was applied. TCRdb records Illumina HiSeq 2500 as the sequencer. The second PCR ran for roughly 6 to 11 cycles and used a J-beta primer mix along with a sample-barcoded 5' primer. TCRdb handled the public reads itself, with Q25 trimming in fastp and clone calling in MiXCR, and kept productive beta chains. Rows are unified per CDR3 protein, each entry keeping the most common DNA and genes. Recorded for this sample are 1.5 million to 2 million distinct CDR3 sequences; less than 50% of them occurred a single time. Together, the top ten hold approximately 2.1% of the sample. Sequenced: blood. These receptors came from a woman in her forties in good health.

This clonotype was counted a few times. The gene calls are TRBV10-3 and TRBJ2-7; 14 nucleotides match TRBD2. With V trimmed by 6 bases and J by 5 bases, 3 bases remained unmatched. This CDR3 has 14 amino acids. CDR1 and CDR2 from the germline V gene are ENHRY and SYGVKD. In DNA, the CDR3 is TGTGCCATCAGAGGGACTAGCGGGGGAGACGAGCAGTACTTC. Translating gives CAIRGTSGGDEQYF.

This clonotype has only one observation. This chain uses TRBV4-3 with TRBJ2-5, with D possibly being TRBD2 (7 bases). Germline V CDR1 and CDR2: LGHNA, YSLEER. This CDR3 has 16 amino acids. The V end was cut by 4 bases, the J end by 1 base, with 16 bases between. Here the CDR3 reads CASSPLGGGFQETQYF. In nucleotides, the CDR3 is TGCGCCAGCAGCCCGCTTGGGGGGGGCTTCCAAGAGACCCAGTACTTC.

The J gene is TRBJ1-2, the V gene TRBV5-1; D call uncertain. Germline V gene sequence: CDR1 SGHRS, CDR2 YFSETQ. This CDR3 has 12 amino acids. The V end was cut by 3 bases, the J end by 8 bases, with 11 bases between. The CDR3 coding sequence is TGCGCCAGCAGCTCCCCCCCTCTCGGCTACACCTTC. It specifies CASSSPPLGYTF.

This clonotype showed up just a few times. The DNA for the CDR3 is TGTGCCAGCAGCCAAGTTCATGAAACGAACAATGAGCAGTTCTTC. This encodes CASSQVHETNNEQFF. The chain recombines TRBV3-1 with TRBJ2-1; no reliable D call. V dropped 1 base and J dropped 5 bases, with 12 bases sitting between them. Germline loops: CDR1 LGHDT, CDR2 YNNKEL (reference sequence). The CDR3 is made up of 15 amino acids.

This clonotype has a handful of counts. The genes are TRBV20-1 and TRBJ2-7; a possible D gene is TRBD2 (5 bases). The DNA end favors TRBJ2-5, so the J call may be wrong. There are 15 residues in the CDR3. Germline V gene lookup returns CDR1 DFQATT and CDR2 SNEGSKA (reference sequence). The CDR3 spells CSAGSVGVLEETQYF. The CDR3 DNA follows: TGCAGTGCTGGAAGCGTCGGGGTCCTAGAGGAGACCCAGTACTTC.

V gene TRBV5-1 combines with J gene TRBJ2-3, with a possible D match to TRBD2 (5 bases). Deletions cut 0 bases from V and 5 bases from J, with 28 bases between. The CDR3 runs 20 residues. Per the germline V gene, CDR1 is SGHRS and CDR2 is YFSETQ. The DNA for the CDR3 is TGCGCCAGCAGCTTGGCCAAAATGTCCACCACCAAAACAGCGGAAGATACGCAGTATTTT. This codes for CASSLAKMSTTKTAEDTQYF.

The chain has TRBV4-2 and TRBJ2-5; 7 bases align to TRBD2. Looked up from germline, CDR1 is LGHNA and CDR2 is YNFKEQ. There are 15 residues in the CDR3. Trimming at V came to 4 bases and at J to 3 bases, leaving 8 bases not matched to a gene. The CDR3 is CASSPYSGTKETQYF. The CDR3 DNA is TGTGCCAGCAGCCCGTACTCCGGGACTAAAGAGACCCAGTACTTC.

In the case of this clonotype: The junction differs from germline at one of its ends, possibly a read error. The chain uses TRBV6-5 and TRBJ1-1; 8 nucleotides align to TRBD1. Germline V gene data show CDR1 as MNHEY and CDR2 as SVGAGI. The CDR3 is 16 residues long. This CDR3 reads CASRGPGARMNTEAFF. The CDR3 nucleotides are TGTGCAAGCAGGGGGCCAGGGGCGAGGATGAACACTGAAGCTTTCTTT.

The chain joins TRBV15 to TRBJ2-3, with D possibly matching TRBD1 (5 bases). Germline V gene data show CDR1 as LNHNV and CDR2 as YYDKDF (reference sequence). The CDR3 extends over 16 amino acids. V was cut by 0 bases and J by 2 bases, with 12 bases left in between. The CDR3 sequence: CATSRERLGATDTQYF. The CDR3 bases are TGTGCCACCAGCAGAGAGCGACTTGGGGCCACAGATACGCAGTATTTT. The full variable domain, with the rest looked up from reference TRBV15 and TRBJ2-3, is DAMVIQNPRYQVTQFGKPVTLSCSQTLNHNVMYWYQQKSSQAPKLLFHYYDKDFNNEADTPDNFQSRRPNTSFCFLDIRSPGLGDTAMYLCATSRERLGATDTQYFGPGTRLTVL.

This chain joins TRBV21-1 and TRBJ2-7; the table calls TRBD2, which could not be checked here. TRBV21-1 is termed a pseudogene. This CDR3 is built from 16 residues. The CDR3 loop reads CASTGVRAPNSYEQYF. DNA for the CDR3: TGTGCCAGCACGGGCGTCCGGGCCCCAAACAGCTACGAGCAGTACTTC.

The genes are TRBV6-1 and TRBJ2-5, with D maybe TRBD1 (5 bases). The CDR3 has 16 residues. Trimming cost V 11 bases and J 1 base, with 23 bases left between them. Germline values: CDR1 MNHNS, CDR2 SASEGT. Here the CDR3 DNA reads TGTGCCGCAACCATCGCCACAGGATTTACCCAAGAGACCCAGTACTTC. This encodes CAATIATGFTQETQYF.

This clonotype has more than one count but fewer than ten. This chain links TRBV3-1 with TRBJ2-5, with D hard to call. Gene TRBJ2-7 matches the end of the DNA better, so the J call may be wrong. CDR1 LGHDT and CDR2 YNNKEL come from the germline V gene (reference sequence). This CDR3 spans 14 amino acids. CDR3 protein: CASSQVRFRSEQYF. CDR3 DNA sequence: TGTGCCAGCAGCCAAGTCAGGTTTCGGAGCGAGCAGTACTTC.

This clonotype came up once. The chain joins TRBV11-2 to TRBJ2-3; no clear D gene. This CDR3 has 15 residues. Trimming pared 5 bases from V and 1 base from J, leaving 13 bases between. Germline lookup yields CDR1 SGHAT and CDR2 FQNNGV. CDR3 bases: TGTGCCAGCAGCAAGACCCCGGTTGGCACAGATACGCAGTATTTT. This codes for CASSKTPVGTDTQYF. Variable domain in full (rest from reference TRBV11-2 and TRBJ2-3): EAGVAQSPRYKIIEKRQSVAFWCNPISGHATLYWYQQILGQGPKLLIQFQNNGVVDDSQLPKDRFSAERLKGVDSTLKIQPAKLEDSAVYLCASSKTPVGTDTQYFGPGTRLTVL.

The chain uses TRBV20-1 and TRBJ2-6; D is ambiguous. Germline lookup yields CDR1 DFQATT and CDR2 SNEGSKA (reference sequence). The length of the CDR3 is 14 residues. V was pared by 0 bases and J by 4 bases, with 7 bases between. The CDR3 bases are TGCAGTGCTAGAGACACCTCGGGGGCCAACGTCCTGACTTTC. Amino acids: CSARDTSGANVLTF.

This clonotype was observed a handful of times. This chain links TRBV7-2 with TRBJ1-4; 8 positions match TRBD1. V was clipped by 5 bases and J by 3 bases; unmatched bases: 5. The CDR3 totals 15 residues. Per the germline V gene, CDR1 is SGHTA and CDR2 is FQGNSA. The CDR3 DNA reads TGTGCCAGCAGCACCGAACAGGGGGCTAATGAAAAACTGTTTTTT. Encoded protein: CASSTEQGANEKLFF.

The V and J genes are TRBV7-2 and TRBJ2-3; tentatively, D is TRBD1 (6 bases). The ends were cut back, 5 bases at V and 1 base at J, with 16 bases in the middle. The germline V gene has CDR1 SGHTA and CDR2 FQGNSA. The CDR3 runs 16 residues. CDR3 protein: CASSEYRVLGTDTQYF. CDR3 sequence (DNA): TGTGCCAGCAGCGAATACAGGGTTCTTGGCACAGATACGCAGTATTTT.

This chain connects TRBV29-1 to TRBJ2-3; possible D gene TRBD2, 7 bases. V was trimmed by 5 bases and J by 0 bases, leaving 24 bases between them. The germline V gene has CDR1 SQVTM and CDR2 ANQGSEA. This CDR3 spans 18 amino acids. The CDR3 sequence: CSVKGVRGGQLSTDTQYF. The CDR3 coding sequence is TGCAGCGTTAAAGGGGTGCGCGGGGGCCAACTAAGCACAGATACGCAGTATTTT.

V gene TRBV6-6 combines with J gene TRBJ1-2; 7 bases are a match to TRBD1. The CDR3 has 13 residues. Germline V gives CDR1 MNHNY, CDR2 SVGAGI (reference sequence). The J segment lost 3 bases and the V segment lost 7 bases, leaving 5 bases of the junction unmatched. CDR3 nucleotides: TGTGCCAGCACCCCAACAGGGGACTATGGCTACACCTTC. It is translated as CASTPTGDYGYTF.

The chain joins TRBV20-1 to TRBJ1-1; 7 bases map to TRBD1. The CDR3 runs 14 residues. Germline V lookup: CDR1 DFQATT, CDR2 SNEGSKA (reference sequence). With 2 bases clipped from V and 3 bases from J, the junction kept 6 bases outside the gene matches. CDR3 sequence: CSARTQGRYTEAFF. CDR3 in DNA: TGCAGTGCTAGAACACAGGGGCGGTACACTGAAGCTTTCTTT.

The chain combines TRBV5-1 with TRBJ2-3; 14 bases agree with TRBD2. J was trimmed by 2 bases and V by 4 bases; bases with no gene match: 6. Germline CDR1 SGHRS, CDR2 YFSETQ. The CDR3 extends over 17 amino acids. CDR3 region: CASSPGLAGGTTDTQYF. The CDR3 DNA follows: TGCGCCAGCAGCCCCGGACTAGCGGGGGGAACCACAGATACGCAGTATTTT.

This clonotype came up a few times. The CDR3 nucleotides read TGCGCCAGCAGCCAATCGACGGGTGGCCGCTCCTACAATGAGCAGTTCTTC. This gives the protein CASSQSTGGRSYNEQFF. J is TRBJ2-1 and V is TRBV4-1; D is unclear. V lost 2 bases and J lost 0, with 14 bases in between. The CDR3 totals 17 residues. Germline CDR1 reads MGHRA; CDR2 reads YSYEKL.

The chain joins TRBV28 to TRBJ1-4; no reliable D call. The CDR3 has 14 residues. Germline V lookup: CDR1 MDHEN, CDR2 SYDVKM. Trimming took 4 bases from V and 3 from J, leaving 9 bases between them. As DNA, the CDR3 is TGTGCCAGCAGTTACTTAGGTCCTAATGAAAAACTGTTTTTT. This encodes CASSYLGPNEKLFF. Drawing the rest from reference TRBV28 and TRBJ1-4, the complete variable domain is DVKVTQSSRYLVKRTGEKVFLECVQDMDHENMFWYRQDPGLGLRLIYFSYDVKMKEKGDIPEGYSVSREKKERFSLILESASTNQTSMYLCASSYLGPNEKLFFGSGTQLSVL.

In DNA form, the CDR3 reads TGCAGTGCTGATACCGGGACAGGGGGCAACTATGGCTACACCTTC. This sequence encodes CSADTGTGGNYGYTF. The chain has TRBV20-1 and TRBJ1-2; 12 bases are shared with TRBD1. Germline trimming cut 5 bases from V and 2 bases from J; bases unmatched to any gene: 6. CDR1 is DFQATT, CDR2 SNEGSKA, per germline (reference sequence). The CDR3 is 15 residues long.